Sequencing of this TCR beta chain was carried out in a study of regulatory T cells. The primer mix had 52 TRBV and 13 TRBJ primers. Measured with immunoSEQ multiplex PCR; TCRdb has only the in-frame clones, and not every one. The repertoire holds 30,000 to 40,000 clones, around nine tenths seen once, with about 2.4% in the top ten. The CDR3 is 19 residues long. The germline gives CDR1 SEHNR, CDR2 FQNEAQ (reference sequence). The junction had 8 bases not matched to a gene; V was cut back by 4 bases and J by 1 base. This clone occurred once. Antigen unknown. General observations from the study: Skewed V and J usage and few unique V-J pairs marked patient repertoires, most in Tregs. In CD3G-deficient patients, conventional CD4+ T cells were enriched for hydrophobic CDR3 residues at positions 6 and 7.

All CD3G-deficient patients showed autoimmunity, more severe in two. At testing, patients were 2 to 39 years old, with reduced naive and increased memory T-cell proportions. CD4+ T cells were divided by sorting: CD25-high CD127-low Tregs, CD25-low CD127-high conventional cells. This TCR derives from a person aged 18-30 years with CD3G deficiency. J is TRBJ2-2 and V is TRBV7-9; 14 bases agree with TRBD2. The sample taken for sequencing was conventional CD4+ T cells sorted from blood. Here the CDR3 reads CASSSPRTSGRLNTGELFF. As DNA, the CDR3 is TGTGCCAGCAGCTCCCCCAGGACTAGCGGGAGGCTGAACACCGGGGAGCTGTTTTTT.